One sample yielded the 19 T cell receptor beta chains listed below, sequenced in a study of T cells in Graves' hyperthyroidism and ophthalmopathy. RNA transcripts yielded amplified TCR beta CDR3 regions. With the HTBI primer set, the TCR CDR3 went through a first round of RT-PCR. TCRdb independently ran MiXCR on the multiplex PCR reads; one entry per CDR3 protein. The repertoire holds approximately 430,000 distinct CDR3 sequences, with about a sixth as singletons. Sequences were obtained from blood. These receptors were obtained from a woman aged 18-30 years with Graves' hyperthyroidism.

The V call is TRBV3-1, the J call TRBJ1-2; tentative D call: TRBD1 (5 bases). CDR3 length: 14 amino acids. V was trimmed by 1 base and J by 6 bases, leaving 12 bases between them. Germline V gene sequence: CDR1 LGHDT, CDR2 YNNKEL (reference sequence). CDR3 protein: CASSQGRAGHGYTF. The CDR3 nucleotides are TGTGCCAGCAGCCAAGGCAGGGCGGGCCATGGCTACACCTTC.

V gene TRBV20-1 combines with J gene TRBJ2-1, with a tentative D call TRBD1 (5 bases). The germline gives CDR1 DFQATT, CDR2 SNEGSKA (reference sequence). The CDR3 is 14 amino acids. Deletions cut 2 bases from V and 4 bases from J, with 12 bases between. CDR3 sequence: CSARPPDTYNEQFF. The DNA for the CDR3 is TGCAGTGCTAGACCTCCGGACACTTACAATGAGCAGTTCTTC.

CDR3 sequence: CSARKDWAVVEQYF. Written as DNA, the CDR3 is TGCAGTGCTAGGAAAGACTGGGCTGTGGTCGAGCAGTACTTC. The chain links TRBV20-1 to TRBJ2-7; D not certain. Germline V gives CDR1 DFQATT, CDR2 SNEGSKA (reference sequence). Trimming left V 3 bases short and J 6 bases short, with 18 bases between. The CDR3 is made up of 14 amino acids.

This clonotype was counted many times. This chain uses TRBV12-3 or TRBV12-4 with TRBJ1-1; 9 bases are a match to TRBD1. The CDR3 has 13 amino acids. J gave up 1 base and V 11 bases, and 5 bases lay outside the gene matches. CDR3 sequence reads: CASRGQGNTEAFF. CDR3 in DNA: TGTGCCTCAAGGGGACAGGGGAACACTGAAGCTTTCTTT.

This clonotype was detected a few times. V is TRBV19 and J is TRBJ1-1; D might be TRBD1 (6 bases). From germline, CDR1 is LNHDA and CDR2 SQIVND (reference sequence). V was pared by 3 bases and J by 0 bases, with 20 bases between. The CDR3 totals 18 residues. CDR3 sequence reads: CASSIEVNRAEMNTEAFF. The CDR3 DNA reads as TGTGCCAGTAGTATTGAAGTTAACAGGGCGGAGATGAACACTGAAGCTTTCTTT.

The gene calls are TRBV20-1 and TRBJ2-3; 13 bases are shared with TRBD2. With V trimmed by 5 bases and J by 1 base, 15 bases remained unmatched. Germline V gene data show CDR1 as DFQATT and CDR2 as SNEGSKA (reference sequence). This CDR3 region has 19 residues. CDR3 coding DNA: TGCAGTGCTGGACGACTAGCGGGAGGTAACCAAGGGGGCACAGATACGCAGTATTTT. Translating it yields CSAGRLAGGNQGGTDTQYF.

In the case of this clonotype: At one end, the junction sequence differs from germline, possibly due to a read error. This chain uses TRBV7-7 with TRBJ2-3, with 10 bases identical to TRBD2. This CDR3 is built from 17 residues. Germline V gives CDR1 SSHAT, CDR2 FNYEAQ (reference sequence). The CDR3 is CASSPLVTSGPGDTQYF. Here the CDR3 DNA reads TGTGCTAGCAGCCCCTTGGTGACTAGCGGGCCTGGGGATACGCAGTATTTT.

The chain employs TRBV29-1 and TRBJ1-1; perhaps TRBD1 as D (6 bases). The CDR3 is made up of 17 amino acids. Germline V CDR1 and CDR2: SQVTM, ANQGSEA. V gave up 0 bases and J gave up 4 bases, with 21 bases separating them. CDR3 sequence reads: CSVEDWGLDRKGTEAFF. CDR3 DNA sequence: TGCAGCGTTGAAGATTGGGGTCTCGACAGGAAAGGCACTGAAGCTTTCTTT.

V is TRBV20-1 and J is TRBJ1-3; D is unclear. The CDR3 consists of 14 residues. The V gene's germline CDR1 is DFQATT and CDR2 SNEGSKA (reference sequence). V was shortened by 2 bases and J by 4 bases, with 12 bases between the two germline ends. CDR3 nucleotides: TGCAGTGCTAGATGGGCGCGACCCGGAAACACCATATATTTT. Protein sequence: CSARWARPGNTIYF.

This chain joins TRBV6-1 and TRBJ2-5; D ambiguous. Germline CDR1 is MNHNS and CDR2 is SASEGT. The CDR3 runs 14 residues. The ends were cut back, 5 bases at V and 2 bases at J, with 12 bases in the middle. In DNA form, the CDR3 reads TGTGCCAGCAGTTATGGAAGAATACAAGAGACCCAGTACTTC. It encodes CASSYGRIQETQYF.

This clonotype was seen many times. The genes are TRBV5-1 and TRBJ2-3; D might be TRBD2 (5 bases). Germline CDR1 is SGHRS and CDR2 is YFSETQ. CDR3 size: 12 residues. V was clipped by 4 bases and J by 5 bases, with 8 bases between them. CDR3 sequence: CASSPGEDTQYF. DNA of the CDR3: TGCGCCAGCAGCCCCGGGGAAGATACGCAGTATTTT.

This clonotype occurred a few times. In nucleotides, the CDR3 is TGTGCCAGCACCCGGGGGGTGGCCTATGGCTACACCTTC. Protein sequence: CASTRGVAYGYTF. This chain connects TRBV6-1 to TRBJ1-2; possible D gene TRBD1, 5 bases. The germline V and J ends were trimmed by 7 bases and 4 bases, with 13 bases remaining between them. The CDR3 consists of 13 residues. Germline V lookup: CDR1 MNHNS, CDR2 SASEGT.

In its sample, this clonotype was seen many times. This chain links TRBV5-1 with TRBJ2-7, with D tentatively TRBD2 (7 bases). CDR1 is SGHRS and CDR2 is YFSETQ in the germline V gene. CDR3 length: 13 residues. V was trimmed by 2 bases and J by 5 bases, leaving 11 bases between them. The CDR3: CASSFSGGNEQYF. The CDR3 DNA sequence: TGCGCCAGCAGCTTCTCGGGGGGCAACGAGCAGTACTTC.

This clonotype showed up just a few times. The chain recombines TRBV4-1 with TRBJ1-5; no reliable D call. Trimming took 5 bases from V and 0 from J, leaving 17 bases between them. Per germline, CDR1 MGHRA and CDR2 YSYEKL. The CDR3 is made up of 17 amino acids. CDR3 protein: CASSKARAGISNQPQHF. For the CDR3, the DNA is TGCGCCAGCAGCAAAGCCCGAGCCGGCATTAGCAATCAGCCCCAGCATTTT.

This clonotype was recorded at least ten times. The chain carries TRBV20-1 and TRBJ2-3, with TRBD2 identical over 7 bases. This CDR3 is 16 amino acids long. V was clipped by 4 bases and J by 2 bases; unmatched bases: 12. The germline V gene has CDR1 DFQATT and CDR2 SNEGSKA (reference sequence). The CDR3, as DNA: TGCAGTGCTAATGTTCTAGCGGTATCTTTCACAGATACGCAGTATTTT. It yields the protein CSANVLAVSFTDTQYF.

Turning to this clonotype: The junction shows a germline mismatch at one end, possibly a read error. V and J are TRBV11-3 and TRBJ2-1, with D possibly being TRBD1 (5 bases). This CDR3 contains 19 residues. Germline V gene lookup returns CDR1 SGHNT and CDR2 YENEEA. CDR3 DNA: TGCGCCAGCAGCCAAGATTTCCCTAAGATAGGGGTTGGTAGGAATGAGCAGTTCTTC. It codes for CASSQDFPKIGVGRNEQFF.

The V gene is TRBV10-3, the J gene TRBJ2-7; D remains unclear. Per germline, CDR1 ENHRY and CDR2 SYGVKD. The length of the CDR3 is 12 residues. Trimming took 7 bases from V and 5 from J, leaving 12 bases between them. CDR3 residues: CAIKNPLDEQYF. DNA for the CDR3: TGTGCCATCAAGAACCCCCTGGACGAGCAGTACTTC.

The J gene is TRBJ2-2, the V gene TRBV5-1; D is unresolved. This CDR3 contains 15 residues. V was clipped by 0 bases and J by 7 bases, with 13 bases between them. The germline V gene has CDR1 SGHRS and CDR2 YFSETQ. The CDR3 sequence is CASSLEAPSGGELFF. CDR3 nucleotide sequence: TGCGCCAGCAGCTTGGAGGCCCCGAGTGGCGGGGAGCTGTTTTTT.

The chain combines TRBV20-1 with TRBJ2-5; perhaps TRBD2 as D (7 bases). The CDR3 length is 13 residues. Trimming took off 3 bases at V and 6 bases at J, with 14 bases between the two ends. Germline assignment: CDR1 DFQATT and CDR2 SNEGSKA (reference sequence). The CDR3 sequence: CSASGRGTKTQYF. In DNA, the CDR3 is TGCAGTGCTAGTGGGAGGGGGACGAAGACCCAGTACTTC.